The following is a TCR beta chain sequence with its context. Its antigen is unidentified. This specimen comes from a study of shared clonotypes between healthy human individuals. Study-wide results and limits: It was only blood that was sampled, and tissue repertoires likely differ.

CD4+ cell separation produced CD45RA+ naive and CD45RA-negative memory subsets. The CDR3 is made up of 14 amino acids. CDR1 and CDR2 from the germline V gene are MDHEN and SYDVKM. The ends lost 10 bases at V and 5 bases at J; junction bases unmatched: 11. The protocol was immunoSEQ multiplex PCR, while the TCRdb copy is restricted to in-frame clones and leaves out a portion. Counted here are 1,100,000 or so clones, about 80% occurring once; the ten biggest clones make up approximately 0.5%. The chain combines TRBV28 with TRBJ2-5, with TRBD1 matching 9 bases. Sequenced sample: memory CD4+ T cells from PBMCs. Regarding subset: CD45RA-negative fraction. The sequence was collected from a man aged 18 to 30 in good health. Some clones in this sample may be carry-over from other donors' samples. The CDR3 bases are TGTGCCACTACAAAAACAGGGGGCCCGGAGACCCAGTACTTC. It yields the protein CATTKTGGPETQYF.